Listed below are T cell receptor beta chains from one sample, sequenced in a study of graft-versus-host responses after intestinal transplantation. Assay used: immunoSEQ multiplex PCR; TCRdb lists only in-frame clones, some missing. Of more than 85,000 clones listed, about 92% are singletons. Which antigens these TCRs recognize remains unknown. Material: unstimulated CD8+ T cells sorted from spleen or lymph node cells, obtained before intestinal transplant. The receptors shown here come from a human donor who received an intestinal transplant. Both conserved end residues are part of each CDR3. Fields, in order: clone size, V gene, J gene, D gene, CDR3 DNA, CDR3 protein. A D gene is named only where the DNA matches it firmly. A row's size may be missing; if present it is once, few, many or a size class.

>NA|TRBV20-1|TRBJ1-2|NA
TGCAGTGCTACGGAAGGGGGTGGCTACACCTTC
CSATEGGGYTF
>NA|TRBV4-3|TRBJ2-3|TRBD2
TGCGCCAGCAGCCAAGGTTCGGTAGCGGGGGGGCCGGCCACAGATACGCAGTATTTT
CASSQGSVAGGPATDTQYF
>NA|TRBV2|TRBJ2-1|TRBD1
TGTGCCAGCACAGGACAGGGTTCTTCCAATGAGCAGTTCTTC
CASTGQGSSNEQFF
>NA|TRBV7-8|TRBJ2-3|NA
TGTGCCAGCAGCTTGACTGTCTTTCGCACAGATACGCAGTATTTT
CASSLTVFRTDTQYF
>NA|TRBV7-6|TRBJ2-7|TRBD1
TGTGCCAGCAGCTTAGCGCGGCAGGGGGACCACGAGCAGTACTTC
CASSLARQGDHEQYF
>NA|TRBV27|TRBJ1-6|TRBD1
TGTGCCAGCAGTTTCTCAGGGGGAGGTAATTCACCCCTCCACTTT
CASSFSGGGNSPLHF
>NA|TRBV27|TRBJ2-2|NA
TGTGCCAGCAGTTATTCCGAACAGGGTGGGACCGGGGAGCTGTTTTTT
CASSYSEQGGTGELFF
>NA|TRBV9|TRBJ2-3|TRBD1
TGTGCCAGCAGCGGAACCCGGGACAGGGGGCCGTTAGGAGATACGCAGTATTTT
CASSGTRDRGPLGDTQYF
>NA|TRBV6-1|TRBJ2-7|NA
TGTGCCAGCAGGCTAGCGAACGAGCAGTACTTC
CASRLANEQYF
>NA|TRBV4-3|TRBJ2-3|NA
TGCGCCAGCAGCCTCGACTCTCCGCCTCACACAGATACGCAGTATTTT
CASSLDSPPHTDTQYF
>NA|TRBV7-2|TRBJ2-3|NA
TGTGCCAGCAGCTTCGGGGGGCCGGATACGCAGTATTTT
CASSFGGPDTQYF
>NA|TRBV2|TRBJ2-5|NA
TGTGCCAGCACTGATGAAATGACAGGAGGAACCCAGTACTTC
CASTDEMTGGTQYF
>NA|TRBV11-2|TRBJ2-3|NA
TGTGCCAGCAGCTTAGAGCCATACGGGACAGATACGCAGTATTTT
CASSLEPYGTDTQYF
>NA|TRBV5-4|TRBJ2-3|NA
TGTGCCAGCAGCTTTGGCCGGAGGACCCTTGCAGATACGCAGTATTTT
CASSFGRRTLADTQYF
>NA|TRBV7-2|TRBJ2-7|NA
TGTGCCAGCAGCTCCTCAGGCTCCTACGAGCAGTACTTC
CASSSSGSYEQYF
>NA|TRBV7-9|TRBJ2-2|TRBD2
TGTGCCAGCAGCCTAGGACTAGCGGGGGCGAACACCGGGGAGCTGTTTTTT
CASSLGLAGANTGELFF
>NA|TRBV4-3|TRBJ2-7|TRBD1
TGCGCCAGCAGCCAAGCCCCAGGGGGCCACTACGAGCAGCACTTC
CASSQAPGGHYEQHF
>NA|TRBV19|TRBJ1-4|NA
TGTGCCAGTAGTACAGGGTGGGAAAAACTGTTTTTT
CASSTGWEKLFF
>NA|TRBV6-1|TRBJ2-2|TRBD1
TGTGCCAGCGGATTGGACAGGACGACCGGGGAGCTGTTTTTT
CASGLDRTTGELFF
>NA|TRBV7-9|TRBJ1-1|TRBD1
TGTGCCAGCAGCATCGGACAGGGGAACACTGAAGCTTTCTTT
CASSIGQGNTEAFF
>NA|TRBV4-3|TRBJ2-1|TRBD2
TGCGCCAGCAGCCAAGATACGGCGGGGGGCCAGGAGATCTTC
CASSQDTAGGQEIF
>NA|TRBV11-2|TRBJ1-1|NA
TGTGCCAGCAGCTTAGGTGCAGGGAGGGACATGAACACTGAAGCTTTCTTT
CASSLGAGRDMNTEAFF
>NA|TRBV29-1|TRBJ2-7|NA
TGCAGCGTTGATATTACGGGGCGGGACTACGAGCAGTACTTC
CSVDITGRDYEQYF
>NA|TRBV7-9|TRBJ2-1|NA
TGTGCCAGCAGCTTAGTGGGGCCCGCTTACAATGAGCAGTTCTTC
CASSLVGPAYNEQFF
>NA|TRBV30|TRBJ1-2|NA
TGTGCCTGGAGTCTGGACACAAGCCCGCTCTATGGCTACACCTTC
CAWSLDTSPLYGYTF
>NA|TRBV4-3|TRBJ2-7|TRBD1
TGCGCCAGCAGCCTGCGTGGGACAGGGATTGTGTACGAGCAGTACTTC
CASSLRGTGIVYEQYF
>once|TRBV7-9|TRBJ2-1|TRBD1
TGTGCCAGCAGTCATTTCCGGGACAGGCCTGCTCTGGGCAATGAGCAGTTCTTC
CASSHFRDRPALGNEQFF
>NA|TRBV7-2|TRBJ2-2|NA
TGTGCCAGCAGCCCAAGACAGGAGAACACCGGGGAGCTGTTTTTT
CASSPRQENTGELFF
>NA|TRBV19|TRBJ1-2|NA
TGTGCCAGTAGTACCACCCCTATTACCGACAGGCTGTATGGCTACACCTTC
CASSTTPITDRLYGYTF
>NA|TRBV7-2|TRBJ2-4|NA
TGTGCCAGCAGCTTATTTACAGAGGGAGAGGGCATTCAGTACTTC
CASSLFTEGEGIQYF
>once|TRBV30|TRBJ1-4|TRBD1
TGTGCCTGGAGTGTAACAGGGGGCGATGAAAAACTGTTTTTT
CAWSVTGGDEKLFF
>NA|TRBV4-1|TRBJ1-4|NA
TGCGCCAGCAGCCAGGATAGCGCTAGCGAAAAACTGTTTTTT
CASSQDSASEKLFF
>NA|TRBV10-2|TRBJ1-6|TRBD1
TGCGCCAGCAGTGATGGGACAGGAGCGTCACCCCTCCACTTT
CASSDGTGASPLHF
>NA|TRBV4-1|TRBJ2-1|TRBD1
TGCGCCAGCAGCCAAGTCACAGGGGCGGGTGAGCAGTTCTTC
CASSQVTGAGEQFF
>once|TRBV7-2|TRBJ1-5|NA
TGTGCCAGCAGCTATACAGGCCTGGCGGGGTATAGCAATCAGCCCCAGCATTTT
CASSYTGLAGYSNQPQHF
>NA|TRBV29-1|TRBJ2-7|NA
TGCAGCGTTGACGGGGTCTCCGGCTACGAGCAGTACTTC
CSVDGVSGYEQYF
>NA|TRBV11-1|TRBJ2-1|NA
TGTGCCAGCAGCGCACTAACCGGTTATAACTACAATGAGCAGTTCTTC
CASSALTGYNYNEQFF
>NA|TRBV27|TRBJ1-1|NA
TGTGCCAGCCGGAAAGGGGCGCACACTGAAGCTTTCTTT
CASRKGAHTEAFF
>NA|TRBV7-9|TRBJ2-5|TRBD1
TGTGCCAGCAGCTTAGGGACAGGGCTAGAGACCCAGTACTTC
CASSLGTGLETQYF
>NA|TRBV19|TRBJ1-1|NA
TGTGCCAGTACTCCGACAGACGGAATGAACACTGAAGCTTTCTTT
CASTPTDGMNTEAFF
>NA|TRBV18|TRBJ1-1|TRBD1
TGTGCCAGCTCACCACGGGCCGGACAGGTGAACACTGAAGCTTTCTTT
CASSPRAGQVNTEAFF
>NA|TRBV11-2|TRBJ1-2|NA
TGTGCCAGCAGCCAACAGGGACCCGGCTACACCTTC
CASSQQGPGYTF
>NA|TRBV7-8|TRBJ2-7|NA
TGTGCCAGCAGCCCCCTGGGGGGGCTCCCCGACTACGAGCAGTACTTC
CASSPLGGLPDYEQYF
>NA|TRBV10-3|TRBJ2-2|TRBD1
TGTGCCACCCGGGACAGGTCGAACACCGGGGAGCTGTTTTTT
CATRDRSNTGELFF
>NA|TRBV11-2|TRBJ1-2|NA
TGTGCCAGCAGCCCAGGATCTGGTAACTATGGCTACACCTTC
CASSPGSGNYGYTF